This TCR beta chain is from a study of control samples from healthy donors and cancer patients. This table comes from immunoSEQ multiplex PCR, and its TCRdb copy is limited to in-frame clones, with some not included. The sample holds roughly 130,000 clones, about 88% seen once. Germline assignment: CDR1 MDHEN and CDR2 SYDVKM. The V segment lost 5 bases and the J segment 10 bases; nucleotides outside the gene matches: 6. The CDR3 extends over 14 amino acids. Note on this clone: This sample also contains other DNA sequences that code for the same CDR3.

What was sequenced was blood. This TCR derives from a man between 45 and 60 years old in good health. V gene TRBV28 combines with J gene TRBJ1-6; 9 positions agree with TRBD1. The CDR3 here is CASSPGQGRSPLHF. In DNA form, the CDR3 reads TGTGCCAGCAGTCCGGGACAGGGTCGATCACCCCTCCACTTT.